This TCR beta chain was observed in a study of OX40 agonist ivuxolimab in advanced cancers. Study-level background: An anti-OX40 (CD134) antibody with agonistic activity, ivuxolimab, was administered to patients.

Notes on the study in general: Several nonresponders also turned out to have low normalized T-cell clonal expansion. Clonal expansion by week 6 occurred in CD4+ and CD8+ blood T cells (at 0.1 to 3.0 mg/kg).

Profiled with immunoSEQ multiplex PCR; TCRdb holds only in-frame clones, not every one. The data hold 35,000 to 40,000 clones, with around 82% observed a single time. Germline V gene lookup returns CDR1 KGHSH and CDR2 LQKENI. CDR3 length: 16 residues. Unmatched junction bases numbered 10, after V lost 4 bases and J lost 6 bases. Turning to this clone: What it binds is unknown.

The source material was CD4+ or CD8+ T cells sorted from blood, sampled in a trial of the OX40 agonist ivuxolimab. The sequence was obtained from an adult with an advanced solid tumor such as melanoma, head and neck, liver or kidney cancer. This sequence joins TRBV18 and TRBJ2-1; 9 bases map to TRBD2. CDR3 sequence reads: CASSLSGTSLGNEQFF. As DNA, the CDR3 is TGTGCCAGCTCACTTTCCGGGACTAGCTTAGGCAATGAGCAGTTCTTC. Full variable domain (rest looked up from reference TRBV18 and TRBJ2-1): NAGVMQNPRHLVRRRGQEARLRCSPMKGHSHVYWYRQLPEEGLKFMVYLQKENIIDESGMPKERFSAEFPKEGPSILRIQQVVRGDSAAYFCASSLSGTSLGNEQFFGPGTRLTVL.